One TCR beta chain is described in this entry. This clone was recorded a few times. No cognate antigen has been identified for it. No qualities accompany the bases; no much larger clone lies one base away. In total, over 600 healthy bone marrow donors made up the cohort. At the time of sampling, every cohort member was nominally healthy, though immune exposures that went unrecorded were likely present. The donor tested CMV seropositive and was one of the 289 seropositive cohort members. A peripheral blood sample was provided by each donor, and peripheral blood mononuclear cells were used for TCR beta sequencing. The Qiagen DNeasy Blood Extraction Kit was used to extract genomic DNA from the blood cell samples. This entry belongs to a study of cytomegalovirus exposure and HLA in healthy donors (dated by TCRdb to 2017 to 2019). About the full investigation: In an earlier analysis of 550 to 750 of the donors, approximately 300 Gb of sequence data and 90 million to 120 million unique TCR beta sequences from some 170 million T cells were reported. An earlier analysis of 587 of the donors applied high-throughput TCR beta sequencing to assess whether each TCR beta V gene segment acted as functional or pseudogenic. Alongside the repertoire data, information on donor age, sex, ethnicity and CMV serostatus was compiled. Both class I and class II loci were covered by HLA typing, at four-digit resolution. Across under 500 genotyped donors of the cohort, an average of approximately 220,000 unique TCR beta nucleotide sequences per donor were sequenced, and 15% to 20% of those sequences were non-productive. The aim of the study was to test whether cataloging public T cell receptors could identify signatures of past pathogen exposure. A later genetic analysis used genome-wide SNP genotypes for about 65% of the 666 donors, treating that subset as a discovery cohort. High-throughput TCR immunosequencing, statistical association of individual TCRs with disease status, and machine learning were combined to predict cytomegalovirus infection status. Of the roughly 400 genotyped donors, approximately 80% fell in the genetic ancestry cluster associated with self-reported Caucasian donors. Along with the roughly 700-subject first cohort, a separate validation cohort of around 110 different subjects was used. All discovery cohort repertoires had been generated using a single sequencing platform. An early release covering roughly 640 HLA-typed donors comprised approximately 300 gigabases of sequencing data and about 90 million unique TCR sequences. Typing coverage varied by locus: 629-630 donors for A, B, C, DRB1 and DQB1; some 520 for DQA1; 600 to 610 for DPA1; around 450 for DPB1. Four to six DR-DQ haplotypes were handled as single units for association and clustering, since linkage in the cohort was strong. Rather than using new phenotypic data, the later analysis identified candidate immune exposures from TCR beta sequences and from how often those sequences occurred across donors. In a later analysis, previously published TCR beta repertoires from fewer than 750 donors were re-analyzed and high-resolution HLA genotyping was added so that TCR occurrence patterns could be studied. Using immunosequencing, the study profiled T cell repertoires from about 650 subjects and related those repertoires to cytomegalovirus serostatus. The research as a whole found: Correlated functional status among segregating V segments might reflect linkage disequilibrium, but an unknown experimental factor could not be ruled out. Compared with the approximately 720-donor mean, donors in an Asian-associated ancestry cluster had fewer N-insertions in productive TCRs, according to a later genetic analysis. In vitro tests confirmed that a few of the cytomegalovirus-associated TCR beta chains recognize cytomegalovirus antigens. CMV serostatus was the only immune exposure information available for the cohort. A further reported finding was that TCR beta sequences accurately predicted the HLA-A and HLA-B alleles for most subjects in the first cohort. Because the 87-base-pair reads could not distinguish some IMGT-functional V segments, including TRBV6-2 and TRBV6-3, those segments were excluded. According to a later analysis, TCR association rates differed among HLA loci, with DRB1 alleles showing the most associated TCRs and HLA-C alleles showing the fewest. When HLA alleles, especially DR and DQ, strongly co-occurred, TCR associations were difficult to assign to individual alleles. Only TCR beta chains were sequenced in this cohort, and the absence of alpha or paired-chain data limited detectable features. A total of about 180 TCR beta chains were listed by the study as associated with cytomegalovirus. A group of highly shared sequence variants was considered likely to be a technical artifact of the sequencing pipeline. Across donors, most TCR sequences were observed very rarely, whereas some public TCRs were present in many individuals. Because HLA typing was unavailable for some donors at each locus, only the typed subset was used in association tests. In a later genetic analysis, a missense DCLRE1C variant was associated with V-gene and J-gene trimming of TCR beta chains, and the association was replicated in an independent cohort. The classifier was reported to diagnose cytomegalovirus status with high specificity and sensitivity in both the original and validation cohorts. It was suggested by the authors that the approach could potentially be generalized to other disease states and immunological phenotypes. In a later analysis, some 17,000 TCR beta sequences were associated with specific HLA alleles at a false discovery rate of 0.05. Because counts were too low, around 17 rarely observed V segments, including chromosome 9 orphons, were left out of the earlier analysis of 587 of the donors. A later analysis reported that several top co-occurrence clusters appeared linked to parvovirus B19, influenza, CMV and Epstein-Barr virus. In a later analysis, most CMV-associated TCR beta chains were found to appear HLA-restricted, with HLA associations seemingly driven largely by CMV exposure. An earlier analysis of around 600 of the donors showed that most TCR beta V segments appeared in productive rearrangements either about 87% or about 30% of the time, which broadly matched IMGT annotations. Sequencing depth was assumed to be roughly uniform across donors in the presence/absence analyses, though that assumption may not hold. A later analysis found that HLA-associated TCR beta chains were more clonally expanded and had lower generation probabilities than equally common non-associated chains.

Looking up the germline V gene (reference sequence) yields CDR1 WNHNN and CDR2 SYGVQD. The germline ends are 13 bases apart after V is trimmed by 4 bases and J by 2 bases. From its cysteine to its phenylalanine, the CDR3 spans 15 amino acids. Only CDR3 DNA remains: 45 bases, in frame from the first base. Library preparation used the immunoSEQ multiplex PCR assay. For the multiplex PCR, a mixture combining 60 forward primers for TCR Vbeta segments and 13 reverse primers for TCR Jbeta segments was used. A multiplex PCR assay on genomic DNA amplified the CDR3 region of rearranged TCR beta genes. The Illumina HiSeq System was used to sequence the amplified TCR beta libraries as 87-base-pair reads. Turning to the authors' computational methods: A later analysis tallied approximately 87 million unique TCR beta chains across the 660 or so repertoires, and about 10 million of those chains were shared by two or more donors. Raw reads were error-corrected and collapsed into unique sequences with a nearest-neighbor algorithm that merged closely related sequences to remove PCR and sequencing errors. V, D and J gene segments were assigned by aligning CDR3 sequences to IMGT reference sequences. Each retained sequence needed at least a six-nucleotide match to both a V gene segment and a J gene segment. Rearrangements were called productive when the CDR3 lacked stop codons and stayed in frame with V and J; all others were non-productive. Following IMGT convention, CDR3 was defined as the stretch from the second conserved V-encoded cysteine to the conserved J-encoded phenylalanine. In an earlier analysis of around 640 of the donors, sequences lacking an unambiguous match to a single V gene segment were excluded. An earlier analysis of about 590 of the donors classified V segments as functional when productive rearrangements were above 56.7% and as segregating when the standard deviation between donors was above 5%. To diagnose cytomegalovirus status from the catalog of TCR beta chain sequences, a statistical classification framework was built. V and J gene assignment, in a later analysis, came from comparing TCR nucleotide sequences with IMGT/GENE-DB human TR gene sequences. The TCRdist pipeline was used in a later analysis to assign CDR3 sequences and most-parsimonious VDJ recombination scenarios. In a later analysis, each TCR beta chain was defined by its CDR3 amino acid sequence together with its V-gene family, and reads without a unique V-gene family were excluded. In a later analysis, several hundred highly shared, low-generation-probability nucleotide sequences were removed to address suspected cross-contamination and a sequencing artifact. In a later analysis, a clonal expansion index was calculated for each public chain from normalized within-repertoire ranks of inferred template counts. In a later analysis, generation probabilities were computed with a VDJ recombination model fitted to out-of-frame rearrangements, and the resulting probabilities were checked against IGoR. In a later analysis, hypergeometric tests were used to score TCR-TCR, TCR-HLA and TCR-CMV co-occurrence, with a repertoire-size bias correction applied to TCR pairs. A later analysis estimated false discovery rates by permuting HLA or CMV assignments 20 times. In a later analysis, co-occurring TCRs were grouped using DBSCAN, and TCRdist sequence similarity was added for clustering within HLA-allele-positive subsets. For co-occurrence clustering, repertoires with fewer than 30,000 or more than 120,000 public chains were excluded, along with 4 to 6 repertoires with anomalous nucleotide sharing. This immuneACCESS table, as held by TCRdb, lists in-frame sequences with V and J called but not all clones. Of the missing ones, under half trace to an unresolved V gene in checked studies; the others have no known cause. D and trimming were read from the DNA, whereas the V and J calls and clone size are those reported in that table. The sample table records roughly 120,000 clones; around 80% of these occur just once. The top ten hold 2.5% to 3% of the sample.

The sample taken for sequencing was PBMCs. This sequence uses TRBV10-1 and TRBJ2-3; a tentative D call is TRBD2 (6 bases match). The origin of this receptor is a woman aged 55-70 years in good health and CMV-seropositive. CDR3 reads: CASSVLASPTDTQYF. The nucleotide sequence reads as follows: TGCGCCAGCAGTGTCCTAGCGTCCCCCACAGATACGCAGTATTTT.